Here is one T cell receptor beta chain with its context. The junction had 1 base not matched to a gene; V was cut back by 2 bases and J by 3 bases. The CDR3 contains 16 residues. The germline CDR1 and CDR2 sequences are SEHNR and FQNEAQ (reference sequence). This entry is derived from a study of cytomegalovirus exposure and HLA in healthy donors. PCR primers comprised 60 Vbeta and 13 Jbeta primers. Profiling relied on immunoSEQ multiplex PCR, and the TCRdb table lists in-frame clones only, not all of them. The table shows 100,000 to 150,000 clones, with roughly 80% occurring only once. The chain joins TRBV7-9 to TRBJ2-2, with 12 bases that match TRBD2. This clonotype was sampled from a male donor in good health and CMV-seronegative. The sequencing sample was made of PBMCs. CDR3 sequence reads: CASSLLAGGHTGELFF. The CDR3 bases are TGTGCCAGCAGCTTACTAGCGGGAGGGCACACCGGGGAGCTGTTTTTT.